This TCR beta chain was recovered during a study of Graves' ophthalmopathy and Graves' hyperthyroidism. Regarding this clonotype: This may arise from a read error, as a much more abundant clone is one base away.

This CDR3 has 15 residues. Germline V gene data show CDR1 as LGHNT and CDR2 as FRNRAP. Diagnosis was based on clinical symptoms, serum thyroxine, TRAb, thyroid ultrasound and orbital computed tomography. The study amplified TCR beta CDR3 regions using RNA transcripts. An initial RT-PCR round employing HTBI primers preceded a second-round multiplex PCR. Each CDR3 protein gets one entry after TCRdb re-called the multiplex PCR reads with MiXCR. This sample has 500,000 to 600,000 distinct CDR3 sequences; under 40% occur once, and the top ten carry around 4.6%. Sequencing input: peripheral blood or thyroid tissue (not recorded which). This sequence was found in an adult man with Graves' hyperthyroidism. The chain is built from TRBV12-5 and TRBJ1-1; a possible D gene is TRBD1 (5 bases). The CDR3 protein is CASGIYQGRGTGAFF. The CDR3, as DNA: TGTGCTAGTGGAATATACCAGGGACGGGGCACTGGAGCTTTCTTT.